This T cell receptor beta chain was observed in a study of control samples from healthy donors and cancer patients. The length of the CDR3 is 14 residues. Trimming shortened V by 1 base and J by 2 bases, and 9 bases separated the two germline ends. Germline CDR1 reads LGHNA; CDR2 reads YSLEER. The method was immunoSEQ multiplex PCR; TCRdb's version includes in-frame clones alone and lacks a portion of them. The repertoire holds 90,000 to 140,000 clones, with 83% as singletons. This chain joins TRBV4-3 and TRBJ2-7; D might be TRBD2 (5 bases). The source material was blood. The origin of this receptor is a woman aged 45-59 years in good health. CDR3 coding DNA: TGCGCCAGCAGCCAAGTCGCTAGCACCTACGAGCAGTACTTC. Amino acid sequence: CASSQVASTYEQYF.